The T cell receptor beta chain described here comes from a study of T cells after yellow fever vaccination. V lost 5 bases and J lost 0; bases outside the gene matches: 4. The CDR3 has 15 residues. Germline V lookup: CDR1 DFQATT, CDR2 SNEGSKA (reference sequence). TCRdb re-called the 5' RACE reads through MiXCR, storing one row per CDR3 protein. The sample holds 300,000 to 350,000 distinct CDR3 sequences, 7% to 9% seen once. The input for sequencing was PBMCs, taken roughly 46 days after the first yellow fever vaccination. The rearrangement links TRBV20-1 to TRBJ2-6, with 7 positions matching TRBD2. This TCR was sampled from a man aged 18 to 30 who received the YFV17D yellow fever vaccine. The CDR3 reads CSALTGGSGANVLTF. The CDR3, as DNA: TGCAGTGCTCTGACGGGGGGCTCTGGGGCCAACGTCCTGACTTTC.